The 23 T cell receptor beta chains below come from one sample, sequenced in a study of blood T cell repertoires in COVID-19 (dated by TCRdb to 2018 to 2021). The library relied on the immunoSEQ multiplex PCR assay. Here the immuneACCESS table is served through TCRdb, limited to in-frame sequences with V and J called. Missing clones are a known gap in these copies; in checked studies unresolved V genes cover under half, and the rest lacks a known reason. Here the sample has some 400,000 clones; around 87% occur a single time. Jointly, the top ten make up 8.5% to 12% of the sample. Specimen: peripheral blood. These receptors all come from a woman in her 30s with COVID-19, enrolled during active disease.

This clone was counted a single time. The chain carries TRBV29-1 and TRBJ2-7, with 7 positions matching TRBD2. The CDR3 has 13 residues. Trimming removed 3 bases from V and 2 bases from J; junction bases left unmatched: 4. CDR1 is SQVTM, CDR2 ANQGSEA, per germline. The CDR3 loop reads CSVETGLAYEQYF. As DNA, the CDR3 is TGCAGCGTTGAGACCGGACTAGCCTACGAGCAGTACTTC.

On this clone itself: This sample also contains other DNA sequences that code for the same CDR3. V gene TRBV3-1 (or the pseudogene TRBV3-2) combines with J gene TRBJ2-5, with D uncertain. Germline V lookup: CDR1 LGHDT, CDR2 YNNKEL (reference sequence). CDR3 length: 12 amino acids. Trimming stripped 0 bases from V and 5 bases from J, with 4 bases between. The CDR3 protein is CASSQDIETQYF. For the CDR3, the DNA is TGTGCCAGCAGCCAAGATATTGAGACCCAGTACTTC.

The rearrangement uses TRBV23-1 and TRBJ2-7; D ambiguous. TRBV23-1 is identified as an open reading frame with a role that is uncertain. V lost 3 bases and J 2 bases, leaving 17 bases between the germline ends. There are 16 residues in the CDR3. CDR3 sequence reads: CASSQSAGGNPYEQYF. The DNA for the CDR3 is TGCGCCAGCAGTCAGTCGGCTGGCGGTAACCCCTACGAGCAGTACTTC.

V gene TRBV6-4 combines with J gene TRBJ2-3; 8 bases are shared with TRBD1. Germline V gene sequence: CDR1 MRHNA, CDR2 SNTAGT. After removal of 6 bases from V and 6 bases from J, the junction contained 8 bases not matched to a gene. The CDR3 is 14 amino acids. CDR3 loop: CASRQDTGGDTQYF. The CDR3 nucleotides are TGTGCCAGCAGACAGGATACAGGGGGGGATACGCAGTATTTT.

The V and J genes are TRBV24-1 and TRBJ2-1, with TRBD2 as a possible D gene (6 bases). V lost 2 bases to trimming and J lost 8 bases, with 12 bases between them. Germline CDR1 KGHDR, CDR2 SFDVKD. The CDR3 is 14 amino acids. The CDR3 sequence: CATSDWREVDEQFF. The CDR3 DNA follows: TGTGCCACCAGTGATTGGAGGGAGGTCGATGAGCAGTTCTTC.

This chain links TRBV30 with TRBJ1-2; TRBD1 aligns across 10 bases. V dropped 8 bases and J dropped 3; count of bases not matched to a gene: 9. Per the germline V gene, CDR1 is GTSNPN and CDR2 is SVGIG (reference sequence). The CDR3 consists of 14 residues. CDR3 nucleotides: TGTGCCCGGACGGGGACAGGGGTAGACTATGGCTACACCTTC. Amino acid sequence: CARTGTGVDYGYTF.

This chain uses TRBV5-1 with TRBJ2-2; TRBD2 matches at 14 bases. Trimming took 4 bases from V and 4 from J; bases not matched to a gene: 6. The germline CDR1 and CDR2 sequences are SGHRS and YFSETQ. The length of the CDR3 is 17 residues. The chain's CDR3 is CASSPGLAGVGTGELFF. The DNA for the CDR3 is TGCGCCAGCAGCCCGGGACTAGCGGGAGTGGGCACCGGGGAGCTGTTTTTT.

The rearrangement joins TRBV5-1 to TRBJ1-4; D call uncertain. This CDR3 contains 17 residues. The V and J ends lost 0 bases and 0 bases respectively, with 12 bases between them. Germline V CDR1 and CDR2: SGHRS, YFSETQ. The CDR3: CASSLAIIGSTNEKLFF. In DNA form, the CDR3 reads TGCGCCAGCAGCTTGGCCATCATCGGGTCAACTAATGAAAAACTGTTTTTT.

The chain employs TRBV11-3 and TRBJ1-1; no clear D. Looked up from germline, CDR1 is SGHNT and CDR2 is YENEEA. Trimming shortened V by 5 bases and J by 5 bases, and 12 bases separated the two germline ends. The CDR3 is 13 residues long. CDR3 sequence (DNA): TGTGCCAGCAGCGCGGGCCCGGTAACTGAAGCTTTCTTT. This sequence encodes CASSAGPVTEAFF.

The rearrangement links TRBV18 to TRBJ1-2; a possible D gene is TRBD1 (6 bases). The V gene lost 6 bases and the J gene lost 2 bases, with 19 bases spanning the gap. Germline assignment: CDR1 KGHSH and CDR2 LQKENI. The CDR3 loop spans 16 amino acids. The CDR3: CASSQFHRDTNYGYTF. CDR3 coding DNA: TGTGCCAGCTCCCAATTCCACAGGGATACCAACTATGGCTACACCTTC. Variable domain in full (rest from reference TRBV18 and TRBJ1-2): NAGVMQNPRHLVRRRGQEARLRCSPMKGHSHVYWYRQLPEEGLKFMVYLQKENIIDESGMPKERFSAEFPKEGPSILRIQQVVRGDSAAYFCASSQFHRDTNYGYTFGSGTRLTVV.

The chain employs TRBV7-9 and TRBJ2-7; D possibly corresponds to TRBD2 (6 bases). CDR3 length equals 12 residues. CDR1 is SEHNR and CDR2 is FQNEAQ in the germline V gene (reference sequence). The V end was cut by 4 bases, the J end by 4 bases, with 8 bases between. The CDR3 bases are TGTGCCAGCAGCTGGGGGGAGTACGAGCAGTACTTC. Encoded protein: CASSWGEYEQYF.

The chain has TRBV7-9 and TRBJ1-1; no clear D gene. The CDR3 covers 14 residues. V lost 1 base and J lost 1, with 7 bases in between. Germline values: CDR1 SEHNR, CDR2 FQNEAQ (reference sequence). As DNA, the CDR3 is TGTGCCAGCAGCTTAGGTCCATCGAACACTGAAGCTTTCTTT. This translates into CASSLGPSNTEAFF. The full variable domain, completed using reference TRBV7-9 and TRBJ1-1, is DTGVSQNPRHKITKRGQNVTFRCDPISEHNRLYWYRQTLGQGPEFLTYFQNEAQLEKSRLLSDRFSAERPKGSFSTLEIQRTEQGDSAMYLCASSLGPSNTEAFFGQGTRLTVV.

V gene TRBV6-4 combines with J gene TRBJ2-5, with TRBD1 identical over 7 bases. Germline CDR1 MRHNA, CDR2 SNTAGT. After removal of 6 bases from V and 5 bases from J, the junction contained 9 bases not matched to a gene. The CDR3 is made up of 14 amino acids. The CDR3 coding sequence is TGTGCCAGCAGCGAAAGGGGGCAGCGGGAGACCCAGTACTTC. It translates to CASSERGQRETQYF.

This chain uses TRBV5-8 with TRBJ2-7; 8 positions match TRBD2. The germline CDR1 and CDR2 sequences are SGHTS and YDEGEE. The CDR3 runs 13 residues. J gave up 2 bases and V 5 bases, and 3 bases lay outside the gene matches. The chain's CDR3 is CASRDSGTYEQYF. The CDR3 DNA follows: TGTGCCAGCAGGGATAGCGGGACCTACGAGCAGTACTTC.

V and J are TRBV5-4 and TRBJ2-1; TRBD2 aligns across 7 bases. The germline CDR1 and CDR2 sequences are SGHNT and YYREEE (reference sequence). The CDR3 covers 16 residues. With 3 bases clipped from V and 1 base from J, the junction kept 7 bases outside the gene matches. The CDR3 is CASSSPAGASYNEQFF. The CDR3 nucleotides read TGTGCCAGCAGCTCACCGGCGGGAGCTTCCTACAATGAGCAGTTCTTC.

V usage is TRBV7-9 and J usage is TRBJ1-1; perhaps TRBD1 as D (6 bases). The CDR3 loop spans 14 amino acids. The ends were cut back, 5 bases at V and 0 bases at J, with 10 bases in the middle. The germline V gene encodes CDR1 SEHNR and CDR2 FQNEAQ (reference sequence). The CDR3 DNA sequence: TGTGCCAGCAGCGCAGGGGTCATGAACACTGAAGCTTTCTTT. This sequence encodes CASSAGVMNTEAFF.

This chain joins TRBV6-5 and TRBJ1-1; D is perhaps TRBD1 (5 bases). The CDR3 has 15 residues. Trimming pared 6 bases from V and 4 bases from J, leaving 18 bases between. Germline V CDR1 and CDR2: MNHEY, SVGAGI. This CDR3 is CASSRDQDGGTEAFF. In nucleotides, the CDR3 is TGTGCCAGCAGCCGCGATCAGGACGGGGGCACTGAAGCTTTCTTT.

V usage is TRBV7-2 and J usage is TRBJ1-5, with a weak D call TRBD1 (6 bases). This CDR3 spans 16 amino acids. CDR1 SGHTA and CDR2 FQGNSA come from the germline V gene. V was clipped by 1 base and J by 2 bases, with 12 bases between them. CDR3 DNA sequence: TGTGCCAGCAGCTTAGTAGGGGGGGCAGGCAATCAGCCCCAGCATTTT. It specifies CASSLVGGAGNQPQHF.

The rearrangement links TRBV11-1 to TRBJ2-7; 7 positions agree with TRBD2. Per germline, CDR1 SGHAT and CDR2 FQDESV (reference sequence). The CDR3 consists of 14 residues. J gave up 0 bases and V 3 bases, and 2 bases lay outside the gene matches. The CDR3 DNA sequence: TGTGCCAGCAGCTTGCTAGCGGTCTCCTACGAGCAGTACTTC. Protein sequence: CASSLLAVSYEQYF.

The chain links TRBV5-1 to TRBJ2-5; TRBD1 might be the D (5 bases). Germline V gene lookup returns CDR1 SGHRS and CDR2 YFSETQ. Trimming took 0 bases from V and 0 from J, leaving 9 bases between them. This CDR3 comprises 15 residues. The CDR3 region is CASSLAGPHQETQYF. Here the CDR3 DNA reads TGCGCCAGCAGCTTGGCAGGGCCCCACCAAGAGACCCAGTACTTC.

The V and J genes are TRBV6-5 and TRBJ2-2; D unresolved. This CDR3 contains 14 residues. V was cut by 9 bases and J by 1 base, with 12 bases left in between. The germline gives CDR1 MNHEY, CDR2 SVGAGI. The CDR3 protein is CASSPTVNTGELFF. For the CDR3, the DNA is TGTGCCAGTAGCCCGACGGTGAACACCGGGGAGCTGTTTTTT.

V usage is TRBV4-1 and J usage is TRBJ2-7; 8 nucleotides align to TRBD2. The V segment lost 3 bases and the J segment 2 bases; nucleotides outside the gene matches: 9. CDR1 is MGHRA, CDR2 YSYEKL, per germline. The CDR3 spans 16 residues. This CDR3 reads CASSHPSGGSAYEQYF. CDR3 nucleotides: TGCGCCAGCAGCCACCCCTCGGGGGGGTCGGCCTACGAGCAGTACTTC.

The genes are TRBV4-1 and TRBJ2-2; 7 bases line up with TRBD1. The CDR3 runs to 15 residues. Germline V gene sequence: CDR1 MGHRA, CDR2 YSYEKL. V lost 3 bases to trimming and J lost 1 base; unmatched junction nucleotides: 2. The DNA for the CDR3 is TGCGCCAGCAGCCAGTGGACAGGGAACACCGGGGAGCTGTTTTTT. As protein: CASSQWTGNTGELFF.